This T cell receptor (beta chain) was identified in a study of blood T cell repertoires in COVID-19. Study overall: The United States, Italy and Spain provided the acute and convalescent COVID-19 samples. The cDNA or gDNA used as material had been derived from T cells, B-cell-depleted T cells, or PBMCs.

Original data processing: Using reference gene primer amplification, nucleated cell counts were estimated. Using immunoSEQ multiplex PCR, the repertoire was profiled, and TCRdb retains in-frame clones only, with some absent. The V and J calls and clone size come from that table; D and trimming were worked out from the DNA. The sample has about 300,000 clones; approximately 86% are singletons. J was trimmed by 2 bases and V by 4 bases; bases with no gene match: 3. Germline assignment: CDR1 ENHRY and CDR2 SYGVKD. This CDR3 region has 15 residues. This TCR was recovered from a man aged 65-85 years with acute or convalescent COVID-19. Sequencing used peripheral blood. This chain links TRBV10-3 with TRBJ2-3; 10 nucleotides agree with TRBD2. CDR3 sequence: CAISGAGGNTDTQYF. The DNA of the CDR3 is TGTGCCATCAGTGGAGCGGGGGGGAACACAGATACGCAGTATTTT.